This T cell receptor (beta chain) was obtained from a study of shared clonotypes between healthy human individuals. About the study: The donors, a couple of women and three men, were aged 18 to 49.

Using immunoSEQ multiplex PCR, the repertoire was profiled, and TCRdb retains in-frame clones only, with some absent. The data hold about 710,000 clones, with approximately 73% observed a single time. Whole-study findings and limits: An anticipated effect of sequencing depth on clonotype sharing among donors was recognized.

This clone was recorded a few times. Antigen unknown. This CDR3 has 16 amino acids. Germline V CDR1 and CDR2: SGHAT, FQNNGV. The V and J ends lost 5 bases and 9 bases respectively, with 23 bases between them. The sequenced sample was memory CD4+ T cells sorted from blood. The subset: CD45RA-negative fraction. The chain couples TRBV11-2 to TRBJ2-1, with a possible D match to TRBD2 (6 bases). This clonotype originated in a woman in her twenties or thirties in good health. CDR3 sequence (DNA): TGTGCCAGCAGCCGGTGGGGGGACGGGCTTCAAAGTGAGCAGTTCTTC. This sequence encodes CASSRWGDGLQSEQFF.